This is a list of T cell receptor beta chains from one sample in a study of shared clonotypes between healthy human individuals. TCRdb keeps only in-frame clones here, not all; method: immunoSEQ multiplex PCR. The data show about 560,000 clones, with roughly 72% seen just once and around 12% held by the top ten. The sample taken for sequencing was PBMCs. These receptors were taken from a woman aged 40 to 49 in good health. Some clones in this sample may be carry-over from other donors' samples. CDR3s include the opening cysteine and the closing phenylalanine or tryptophan. D genes are given only for firm matches. Expanded clones are given a class, and other clones once, few, many or no size at all.

j_call d_call clone_size v_call cdr3_nt cdr3_aa
TRBJ2-1 TRBD2 few TRBV7-2 TGTGCCAGCAGCTTAGGTGGCGGGAGGGCCCTCAGGTACAATGAGCAGTTCTTC CASSLGGGRALRYNEQFF
TRBJ1-3 TRBD1 - TRBV19 TGTGCCAGTAGTACCACAGGGGCTTCTGGAAACACCATATATTTT CASSTTGASGNTIYF
TRBJ2-5 - - TRBV4-3 TGCGCCAGCAGCCAAACTAAAACTGCAGGGATGGAGACCCAGTACTTC CASSQTKTAGMETQYF
TRBJ2-6 - - TRBV7-2 TGTGCCAGCAGCTTACGGGAGTTATCTCTTTTTACGGCCAACGTCCTGACTTTC CASSLRELSLFTANVLTF
TRBJ1-1 TRBD1 few TRBV10-3 TGTGCCATCAGTGAGTATTTATCCGGGACAGGGACCGAAGCTTTCTTT CAISEYLSGTGTEAFF
TRBJ1-5 TRBD1 many TRBV9 TGTGCCAGCAGCCTACAGGGGCGTTCGGGGCAGCCCCAGCATTTT CASSLQGRSGQPQHF
TRBJ2-7 TRBD2 - TRBV6-1 TGTGCCAGCAGTCCACGGCTAGCGGGAGTAGACGAGCAGTACTTC CASSPRLAGVDEQYF
TRBJ2-5 TRBD2 - TRBV27 TGTGCCAGCAGCCGCTGGTCGGGACTAGCGGGAGGGGAGACCCAGTACTTC CASSRWSGLAGGETQYF
TRBJ2-5 - - TRBV6-5 TGTGCCAGCAGTTCCCCGGACTCGACCCAGTACTTC CASSSPDSTQYF
TRBJ2-7 - - TRBV7-2 TGTGCCAGCAGCTTTGCGGCCAGCTGGCAGGGCTACGAGCAGTACTTC CASSFAASWQGYEQYF
TRBJ2-3 - - TRBV5-4 TGTGCCAGCAGCTTGGGGGGATCTAGCACAGATACGCAGTATTTT CASSLGGSSTDTQYF
TRBJ2-6 - once TRBV29-1 TGCAGCGTTGAGGAGCTAAGCATACAAAGTCGGGCCAACGTCCTGACTTTC CSVEELSIQSRANVLTF
TRBJ2-7 - - TRBV2 TGTGCCAGCAGCGCAGGGAGTCGCTCCTACGAGCAGTACTTC CASSAGSRSYEQYF
TRBJ2-7 TRBD2 - TRBV11-3 TGTGCCAGCAGCCCCGGGACTAGCGGGATCTACGAGCAGTACTTC CASSPGTSGIYEQYF
TRBJ2-3 - - TRBV7-3 TGTGCCAGCAGCTCCTATCAGGGCACAGATACGCAGTATTTT CASSSYQGTDTQYF
TRBJ1-5 TRBD1 - TRBV5-6 TGTGCCAGCAGCCGACAGGGGTACAATCAGCCCCAGCATTTT CASSRQGYNQPQHF
TRBJ2-5 - - TRBV6-1 TGTGCCAGCAGTGCAGGAGTGGTCCAAGAGACCCAGTACTTC CASSAGVVQETQYF
TRBJ2-2 - - TRBV7-3 TGTGCCAGCAGCTCACAGGGCTCCGGGGAGCTGTTTTTT CASSSQGSGELFF
TRBJ1-1 TRBD1 - TRBV29-1 TGCAGCGTTTCAGGGGGCGAAGCTTTCTTT CSVSGGEAFF
TRBJ2-7 - - TRBV28 TGTGCCACCAGGGGGACTCAGGGGTTTGGGTACGAGCAGTACTTC CATRGTQGFGYEQYF
TRBJ1-1 - - TRBV5-3 TGTGCCAGAAAGACGAGGGGTCGCACTGAAGCTTTCTTT CARKTRGRTEAFF
TRBJ1-1 TRBD1 - TRBV30 TGTGCCTGGAGGGGGGACAGGAACACTGAAGCTTTCTTT CAWRGDRNTEAFF
TRBJ1-4 TRBD1 - TRBV4-2 TGTGCCAGCAGCCAAGCGGGACAGGTTAATGAAAAACTGTTTTTT CASSQAGQVNEKLFF
TRBJ1-1 - - TRBV11-1 TGTGCCAGCAGCGCCAGGGGTGGTTTGGCATCTGAAGCTTTCTTT CASSARGGLASEAFF
TRBJ1-1 TRBD1 - TRBV20-1 TGCAGTGCCAGGGACAGAGAAGCTTTCTTT CSARDREAFF
TRBJ2-1 - - TRBV7-9 TGTGCCAGCAGCACTTTAGCGGTTTACAATGAGCAGTTCTTC CASSTLAVYNEQFF
TRBJ1-1 - - TRBV29-1 TGCAGCGCTAAACAGGGCGCGGGCACTGAAGCTTTCTTT CSAKQGAGTEAFF
TRBJ1-1 - - TRBV6-1 TGTGCCAGCAGTGAAAAGTTGGGGTGGGTCACTGAAGCTTTCTTT CASSEKLGWVTEAFF
TRBJ2-4 TRBD2 - TRBV28 TGTGCCAGCAGTCCATTCTTCCGGACTAGCAAAAACATTCAGTACTTC CASSPFFRTSKNIQYF
TRBJ1-2 - - TRBV5-1 TGCGCCAGCAGCTTGGATGGGGGGAACTATGGCTACACCTTC CASSLDGGNYGYTF
TRBJ2-2 TRBD2 few TRBV9 TGTGCCAGCAGCTCACTAGCGGGGGCGAACACCGGGGAGCTGTTTTTT CASSSLAGANTGELFF
TRBJ2-1 - once TRBV5-1 TGCGCCAGCAGCTTGGTGGCCGGCTCCTACAATGAGCAGTTCTTC CASSLVAGSYNEQFF
TRBJ2-7 - - TRBV5-1 TGCGCCAGCAGCTTGTCGGCCGGACCCTCCTACGAGCAGTACTTC CASSLSAGPSYEQYF
TRBJ2-1 - - TRBV27 TGTGCCAGCAGTTTGGACAGACTTGAGCAGTTCTTC CASSLDRLEQFF
TRBJ2-7 - few TRBV12-5 TGTGCTAGTGGTTTAGGAGAAAACGAGCAGTACTTC CASGLGENEQYF
TRBJ2-5 - - TRBV9 TGTGCCAGCAGCGTAGTCGGCGGGTACCAAGAGACCCAGTACTTC CASSVVGGYQETQYF
TRBJ2-1 - - TRBV11-3 TGTGCCAGCAGCTTAGCTGGCCTCGGCTCCTACAATGAGCAGTTCTTC CASSLAGLGSYNEQFF
TRBJ1-1 - once TRBV5-1 TGCGCCAGCAGCTCCCAAGGGGGGCCAGGGGCTGAAGCTTTCTTT CASSSQGGPGAEAFF
TRBJ2-1 TRBD2 once TRBV15 TGTGCCACCAGCAGAGTTCTAGCGGGAGGGCATTCGTTCTTC CATSRVLAGGHSFF
TRBJ2-1 - few TRBV5-1 TGCGCCAGCAGCTTGGCCTCGGGAGATGGGGATGAGCAGTTCTTC CASSLASGDGDEQFF
TRBJ2-5 - - TRBV27 TGTGCCAGCAGTTTTGGGCAGGGGAACCAAGAGACCCAGTACTTC CASSFGQGNQETQYF
TRBJ2-3 - - TRBV28 TGTGCCAGCAGTTCCATGGTACAAAGGACCGATACGCAGTATTTT CASSSMVQRTDTQYF
TRBJ1-1 - few TRBV15 TGTGCCACCAGACCCGTCCCTGCCGAGGCGGGTGCAGCTTTCTTT CATRPVPAEAGAAFF
TRBJ2-1 - - TRBV5-6 TGTGCCAGCAGCTTGACCCGGGCCCAACGCCATGAGCAGTTCTTC CASSLTRAQRHEQFF
TRBJ2-3 - once TRBV7-8 TGTGCCAGCAGCCTAGGGACGGCGACAGATACGCAGTATTTT CASSLGTATDTQYF